These T cell receptor beta chains were read from a single sample in a study of T cell changes during pregnancy in multiple sclerosis. TCRdb keeps only in-frame clones here, not all; method: immunoSEQ multiplex PCR. Here the sample spans about 40,000 clones, around nine tenths being singletons. Sequencing used CD4+ T cells from peripheral blood mononuclear cells, obtained before pregnancy. These receptors came from a female donor with multiple sclerosis, enrolled in a pregnancy study. Both conserved end residues are part of each CDR3. Fields, in order: D gene, V gene, J gene, clone size, CDR3 DNA, CDR3 protein. D genes are given only for firm matches. Only some rows state a clone size, as once, few, many or a class for expanded clones.

>-|TRBV14|TRBJ2-5|-
TGTGCCAGCAGCCAACTCCAGGCAGTACAAGAGACCCAGTACTTC
CASSQLQAVQETQYF
>-|TRBV6-1|TRBJ1-4|-
TGTGCCAGCGTCCCGGGACATTCTTTTAATGAAAAACTGTTTTTT
CASVPGHSFNEKLFF
>TRBD2|TRBV25-1|TRBJ2-7|-
TGTGCCAGCTCAAGGGGAGGGCCGAGGCAGTACTTC
CASSRGGPRQYF
>TRBD1|TRBV28|TRBJ1-4|-
TGTGCCAGTTTATCCGGGACAGCGAATGAAAAACTGTTTTTT
CASLSGTANEKLFF
>-|TRBV19|TRBJ1-5|-
TGTGCCAGTAGTATAGTTGGGCATAGCAATCAGCCCCAGCATTTT
CASSIVGHSNQPQHF
>-|TRBV6-5|TRBJ2-2|-
TGTGCCAGCAGTTACTCGTTTCGCACCGGGGAGCTGTTTTTT
CASSYSFRTGELFF
>-|TRBV19|TRBJ1-6|-
TGTGCCAGTAGCCCTTTCGATTCACCCCTCCACTTT
CASSPFDSPLHF
>TRBD2|TRBV6-5|TRBJ2-3|-
TGTGCCAGCAGTTCCCCTAGCGGGAGTTCAGATACGCAGTATTTT
CASSSPSGSSDTQYF
>-|TRBV28|TRBJ1-5|-
TGTGCCAGCAGGACACCCCAGGGTCCCCCCAATCAGCCCCAGCATTTT
CASRTPQGPPNQPQHF
>TRBD2|TRBV11-1|TRBJ2-1|-
TGTGCCAGCAGCTTAGAGGTGGGTAGCGGGAGGTCCAACAATGAGCAGTTCTTC
CASSLEVGSGRSNNEQFF
>TRBD2|TRBV4-3|TRBJ2-1|-
TGCGCCAGCAGCCACCTTTCTTCCGGAGCGGGGGACTACAATGAGCAGTTCTTC
CASSHLSSGAGDYNEQFF
>TRBD2|TRBV5-4|TRBJ2-5|-
TGTGCCAGCAGCTCACTAGCGGGAGGGGGGGAGACCCAGTACTTC
CASSSLAGGGETQYF
>-|TRBV7-2|TRBJ1-1|-
TGTGCCAGCAGCCCCCTCGGAGGGTCGGGTGAAGCTTTCTTT
CASSPLGGSGEAFF
>TRBD1|TRBV27|TRBJ1-5|once
TGTGCCAGCAGTTTAGTGGGACAGCGCAATCAGCCCCAGCATTTT
CASSLVGQRNQPQHF
>TRBD1|TRBV29-1|TRBJ2-5|-
TGCAGCGTTGAGGACAGGGGACAAGAGACCCAGTACTTC
CSVEDRGQETQYF
>TRBD1|TRBV19|TRBJ2-7|-
TGTGCCAGTAGTATAACAGGGGGCTCCTACGAGCAGTACTTC
CASSITGGSYEQYF
>TRBD1|TRBV29-1|TRBJ2-7|-
TGCAGCATCCGACAGGGTTCCTACGAGCAGTACTTC
CSIRQGSYEQYF
>-|TRBV5-1|TRBJ2-7|-
TGCGCCAGCAGAGGGGGGGACTACGAGCAGTACTTC
CASRGGDYEQYF
>TRBD1|TRBV2|TRBJ2-7|-
TGTGCCAGCAACCGGGACAGAACATCCTACGAGCAGTACTTC
CASNRDRTSYEQYF
>-|TRBV2|TRBJ2-7|-
TGTGCCAGCAGTGAGACCGGCTGGAGCTCCTACGAGCAGTACTTC
CASSETGWSSYEQYF
>-|TRBV7-9|TRBJ1-1|-
TGTGCCAGCAGCTTAGGGGGGGGGAACACTGAAGCTTTCTTT
CASSLGGGNTEAFF
>-|TRBV7-9|TRBJ1-1|-
TGTGCCAGCAGCGCCTCGGGGGGGGCAACTGAAGCTTTCTTT
CASSASGGATEAFF
>TRBD1|TRBV19|TRBJ2-4|-
TGTGCCAGTAGTATAAGGGGCACAGGGGGACCGGGAGACATTCAGTACTTC
CASSIRGTGGPGDIQYF
>-|TRBV29-1|TRBJ1-1|-
TGCAGCGTTGAATTTAGTGAAGCTTTCTTT
CSVEFSEAFF
>-|TRBV30|TRBJ1-1|-
TGTGCCTGGAGCAAAAATACAGGCTGGAACACTGAAGCTTTCTTT
CAWSKNTGWNTEAFF
>-|TRBV10-3|TRBJ1-2|-
TGTGCCATCAGTGAGTCGGGAGGGGCTGCCTATGGCTACACCTTC
CAISESGGAAYGYTF
>TRBD2|TRBV5-6|TRBJ2-1|-
TGTGCCAGCAGCCCGGTAGCGGGAGGGCCAAGGAATGAGCAGTTCTTC
CASSPVAGGPRNEQFF
>TRBD1|TRBV6-5|TRBJ2-7|-
TGTGCCAGTTCAGGGGGCGTAAGGCACGAGCAGTACTTC
CASSGGVRHEQYF
>TRBD1|TRBV2|TRBJ1-5|-
TGTGCCAGCAGCGGACTCGGACAGGGGAATCAGCCCCAGCATTTT
CASSGLGQGNQPQHF
>-|TRBV28|TRBJ2-7|-
TGTGCCAGCAGCCGCAACTTCCGTGGTTTCTCCGAGCAGTACTTC
CASSRNFRGFSEQYF
>TRBD1|TRBV6-5|TRBJ1-2|-
TGTGCCAGCCGGACAGGGGGCGCGGGAGGCTACACCTTC
CASRTGGAGGYTF
>TRBD1|TRBV28|TRBJ2-2|-
TGTGCCAGCAGTGATCACCGGGACAGGGATGCCGGGGAGCTGTTTTTT
CASSDHRDRDAGELFF
>-|TRBV6-5|TRBJ1-2|once
TGTGCCAGCAGTACTGGGCGTGTGGGCTACACCTTC
CASSTGRVGYTF
>-|TRBV6-5|TRBJ1-2|-
TGTGCCAGCAGCAAGAACCGGGACGGACTACATGGCTACACCTTC
CASSKNRDGLHGYTF
>-|TRBV27|TRBJ1-1|-
TGTGCCAGCAGCCTGGGGGCGGGCTACTACGGAACTGAAGCTTTCTTT
CASSLGAGYYGTEAFF
>-|TRBV28|TRBJ2-7|-
TGTGCCAGCAGCTTAGTGGGGCAGGGGACCTACGAGCAGTACTTC
CASSLVGQGTYEQYF
>TRBD1|TRBV5-4|TRBJ2-4|-
TGTGCCAGCAGCTGGTTCCAGGGGGCCCGGACAGGGGAAAACATTCAGTACTTC
CASSWFQGARTGENIQYF
>-|TRBV7-2|TRBJ1-2|-
TGTGCCAGCAGCTTTCTCAGGGGCTCTAACTATGGCTACACCTTC
CASSFLRGSNYGYTF
>-|TRBV14|TRBJ2-2|-
TGTGCCAGCAGCCAAAATTACGGCGGGGAGCTGTTTTTT
CASSQNYGGELFF
>TRBD1|TRBV28|TRBJ2-7|-
TGTGCCAGCAGCCGGCCAGGGGGCTCCTACGAGCAGTACTTC
CASSRPGGSYEQYF
>-|TRBV18|TRBJ2-7|-
TGTGCCAGCTCACCACTCCAGCGGCAGACCTACGAGCAGTACTTC
CASSPLQRQTYEQYF
>TRBD2|TRBV7-6|TRBJ2-2|-
TGTGCCAGCAGCCGAACTAGCGGGAGAGGGGCGAACACCGGGGAGCTGTTTTTT
CASSRTSGRGANTGELFF
>-|TRBV7-8|TRBJ2-3|-
TGTGCCAGCAGCTCGTCAGGACGGGGGAGACTCACAGATACGCAGTATTTT
CASSSSGRGRLTDTQYF
>-|TRBV27|TRBJ2-3|-
TGTGCCAGCAGTTTAGGGCAGGCCATTACTCTATTCGATTCTCCCCAGTCACATTTT
CASSLGQAITLFDSPQSHF
>-|TRBV28|TRBJ1-5|-
TGTGCCAGCAGTTTGGTGCCAGCGAATCAGCCCCAGCATTTT
CASSLVPANQPQHF
>-|TRBV5-1|TRBJ1-1|-
TGCGCCAGCAGCTTCGACGGGGAGGGGAGGACTTTCTTT
CASSFDGEGRTFF
>-|TRBV4-1|TRBJ2-7|-
TGCGCCAGCAGCCAAGAGGAGATTCGCTACGAGCAGTACTTC
CASSQEEIRYEQYF
>-|TRBV5-1|TRBJ2-1|-
TGCGCCAGCAGCTTGGCTGCGACTACTTACAATGAGCAGTTCTTC
CASSLAATTYNEQFF
>-|TRBV9|TRBJ1-2|-
TGTGCCAGCATGGGCTCAAATCAAGGCTACACCTTC
CASMGSNQGYTF
>-|TRBV27|TRBJ2-7|-
TGTGCCAGCAGTAAACAGGGATCCAGGGAGCAGTACTTC
CASSKQGSREQYF
>-|TRBV25-1|TRBJ2-1|-
TGTGCCAGCAGTCTGCGCGGCTTGAGCTCCTACAATGAGCAGTTCTTC
CASSLRGLSSYNEQFF
>TRBD2|TRBV15|TRBJ2-3|-
TGTGCCACCAGCAGAGATGGGTCCGGCCAGCGGGAGGGCCGTCAGTATTTT
CATSRDGSGQREGRQYF
>TRBD1|TRBV2|TRBJ1-2|-
TGTGCCAGCAGTGGCCTGGACCAACGCCTGGGACAGGGGTATGGCTACACCTTC
CASSGLDQRLGQGYGYTF
>TRBD2|TRBV28|TRBJ2-7|-
TGTGCCAGCAGTTTATCGACTAGCGGGAGGGCAAGAGAGCAGTACTTC
CASSLSTSGRAREQYF
>TRBD1|TRBV18|TRBJ1-2|-
TGTGCCAGCTCACCGAACAGACAGGGGGGAAGCTATGGCTACACCTTC
CASSPNRQGGSYGYTF